A single sample is the source of the 21 T cell receptor beta chains below, sequenced in a study of OX40 agonist ivuxolimab in advanced cancers. The method was immunoSEQ multiplex PCR; TCRdb's version includes in-frame clones alone and lacks a portion of them. The data contain roughly 20,000 clones, approximately 80% of them singletons. Sequences were derived from CD4+ or CD8+ T cells sorted from blood, sampled in a trial of the OX40 agonist ivuxolimab. Source of these receptors: an adult with an advanced solid tumor such as melanoma, head and neck, liver or kidney cancer.

The CDR3 nucleotides are TGTGCCATCAGAGACCTGGACAGGGCGGGAGTCGAGCAGTACTTC. It is translated as CAIRDLDRAGVEQYF. The rearrangement uses TRBV10-3 and TRBJ2-7, with a possible D match to TRBD1 (8 bases). CDR1 and CDR2 (germline): ENHRY, SYGVKD. The V gene lost 6 bases and the J gene lost 6 bases, with 21 bases spanning the gap. The CDR3 extends over 15 amino acids.

The gene calls are TRBV5-1 and TRBJ1-4; TRBD1 matches 10 bases. Germline trimming cut 4 bases from V and 8 bases from J; bases unmatched to any gene: 5. CDR1 is SGHRS, CDR2 YFSETQ, per germline. The CDR3 sequence is 14 residues long. The CDR3: CASSVGTGEEKLFF. The CDR3 DNA is TGCGCCAGCAGCGTCGGGACAGGGGAGGAAAAACTGTTTTTT.

V is TRBV6-1 and J is TRBJ1-2, with D hard to call. V was pared by 2 bases and J by 6 bases, with 13 bases between. Germline CDR1 reads MNHNS; CDR2 reads SASEGT. CDR3 length: 14 amino acids. CDR3 nucleotide sequence: TGTGCCAGCAGTGAAATGCGAGGGTACAATGGCTACACCTTC. It is translated as CASSEMRGYNGYTF.

The V call is TRBV9, the J call TRBJ2-7; D gene uncertain. V gave up 4 bases and J gave up 5 bases, with 19 bases separating them. Germline V lookup: CDR1 SGDLS, CDR2 YYNGEE. The CDR3 length is 15 residues. The CDR3: CASSPRSGSGNEQYF. As DNA, the CDR3 is TGTGCCAGCAGCCCTCGTTCGGGCAGTGGGAACGAGCAGTACTTC.

This sequence joins TRBV5-6 and TRBJ1-3; 9 nucleotides match TRBD1. This CDR3 has 17 amino acids. V trimming: 4 bases; J trimming: 0 bases; junction bases outside the gene matches: 8. Germline CDR1 is SGHDT and CDR2 is YYEEEE. For the CDR3, the DNA is TGTGCCAGCAGCGCCGGGACAGGGCCCTACTCTGGAAACACCATATATTTT. Amino acids: CASSAGTGPYSGNTIYF.

The chain recombines TRBV27 with TRBJ2-2, with unresolved D. Germline V lookup: CDR1 MNHEY, CDR2 SMNVEV (reference sequence). The CDR3 is made up of 16 amino acids. Trimming removed 1 base from V and 2 bases from J, with 11 bases in between. The CDR3 DNA sequence: TGTGCCAGCAGTTTATTCGGACCTCTTAACACCGGGGAGCTGTTTTTT. Translated, it gives CASSLFGPLNTGELFF.

This chain joins TRBV18 and TRBJ2-7; D unresolved. The CDR3 spans 14 residues. Germline CDR1 is KGHSH and CDR2 is LQKENI. Trimming shortened V by 6 bases and J by 0 bases, and 12 bases separated the two germline ends. DNA for the CDR3: TGTGCCAGCTCCCTCGGTCCAAGCTCCTACGAGCAGTACTTC. Its translation: CASSLGPSSYEQYF.

The rearrangement joins TRBV7-9 to TRBJ2-6; the D call may be TRBD1 or TRBD2 (5 bases each). Germline V gene sequence: CDR1 SEHNR, CDR2 FQNEAQ (reference sequence). The CDR3 is made up of 14 amino acids. V gave up 11 bases and J gave up 2 bases, with 13 bases separating them. CDR3 in amino acids: CAGTGGAGANVLTF. In DNA form, the CDR3 reads TGTGCCGGCACTGGGGGAGCTGGGGCCAACGTCCTGACTTTC.

This clone has only one observation. The chain employs TRBV7-8 and TRBJ2-7, with 7 bases that match TRBD1. Losses at the gene ends were 4 bases for V and 2 bases for J; bases not matched to a gene: 5. This CDR3 comprises 14 residues. The germline gives CDR1 SGHVS, CDR2 FQNEAQ. As DNA, the CDR3 is TGTGCCAGCAGCTCCTCCGGGACAGCCTACGAGCAGTACTTC. Amino acid sequence: CASSSSGTAYEQYF.

This clone is medium-sized. This chain links TRBV2 with TRBJ2-1; 12 positions agree with TRBD2. Germline V gene sequence: CDR1 SNHLY, CDR2 FYNNEI. Germline trimming cut 8 bases from V and 8 bases from J; bases unmatched to any gene: 10. This CDR3 spans 15 amino acids. CDR3 nucleotide sequence: TGTGCCAGCGGCCTGGCTAGCGGGAGGGGCTATGAGCAGTTCTTC. It specifies CASGLASGRGYEQFF.

The chain has TRBV10-3 and TRBJ2-1; D is ambiguous. The germline V and J ends were trimmed by 6 bases and 2 bases, with 11 bases remaining between them. In germline, CDR1 is ENHRY, CDR2 SYGVKD. CDR3 length: 14 residues. CDR3 sequence reads: CAIRGADPYNEQFF. CDR3 DNA sequence: TGTGCCATCAGAGGCGCCGACCCCTACAATGAGCAGTTCTTC.

This clone was seen once. The chain employs TRBV7-8 and TRBJ1-1, with TRBD1 as a possible D gene (5 bases). V was clipped by 7 bases and J by 3 bases, with 12 bases between them. The CDR3 is 13 amino acids. Germline CDR1 SGHVS, CDR2 FQNEAQ. CDR3 coding DNA: TGTGCCAGCATTGAGGCGGGGGACACTGAAGCTTTCTTT. Translated: CASIEAGDTEAFF. Complete variable domain (other parts from reference TRBV7-8 and TRBJ1-1): GAGVSQSPRYKVAKRGQDVALRCDPISGHVSLFWYQQALGQGPEFLTYFQNEAQLDKSGLPSDRFFAERPEGSVSTLKIQRTQQEDSAVYLCASIEAGDTEAFFGQGTRLTVV.

This clone was observed a handful of times. In the same sample, other DNA sequences code for this CDR3. V usage is TRBV7-2 and J usage is TRBJ2-1, with TRBD2 matching over 12 bases. The CDR3 is 14 residues long. Germline V gene sequence: CDR1 SGHTA, CDR2 FQGNSA. The ends lost 5 bases at V and 7 bases at J; junction bases unmatched: 3. The DNA for the CDR3 is TGTGCCAGCAGCCATGGGACTAGCGGGAATGAGCAGTTCTTC. It translates to CASSHGTSGNEQFF.

The chain employs TRBV5-4 and TRBJ1-2, with D maybe TRBD1 (5 bases). There are 14 residues in the CDR3. Germline V CDR1 and CDR2: SGHNT, YYREEE (reference sequence). V shed 0 bases and J shed 5 bases, with 11 bases lying between them. In nucleotides, the CDR3 is TGTGCCAGCAGCTTGGGGGGGATCAGATATGGCTACACCTTC. Its translation is CASSLGGIRYGYTF.

The chain combines TRBV4-1 with TRBJ2-3; D is ambiguous. V dropped 0 bases and J dropped 2 bases, with 6 bases sitting between them. CDR3 size: 14 residues. Per germline, CDR1 MGHRA and CDR2 YSYEKL. The CDR3 DNA is TGCGCCAGCAGCCAAGACAGATTCACAGATACGCAGTATTTT. This codes for CASSQDRFTDTQYF.

The chain has TRBV11-1 and TRBJ1-1; 8 bases match TRBD1. Germline CDR1 and CDR2: SGHAT and FQDESV (reference sequence). Unmatched junction bases numbered 11, after V lost 5 bases and J lost 3 bases. This CDR3 has 16 amino acids. The CDR3 sequence is CASSKYGGQGDTEAFF. The CDR3 DNA sequence: TGTGCCAGCAGCAAATATGGCGGACAGGGAGACACTGAAGCTTTCTTT.

The J gene is TRBJ1-2, the V gene TRBV9; D is unresolved. This CDR3 is built from 15 residues. V was pared by 0 bases and J by 0 bases, with 9 bases between. From germline, CDR1 is SGDLS and CDR2 YYNGEE. CDR3 nucleotide sequence: TGTGCCAGCAGCGTAGATATAGTAACTAACTATGGCTACACCTTC. It specifies CASSVDIVTNYGYTF.

The V call is TRBV7-9, the J call TRBJ1-3; D may be TRBD1 (6 bases). The length of the CDR3 is 15 residues. V lost 3 bases, J lost 2 bases, and 11 bases lay in between. Germline loops: CDR1 SEHNR, CDR2 FQNEAQ (reference sequence). The CDR3 nucleotides are TGTGCCAGCAGCTTTCCGAACAGGGCTGGAAACACCATATATTTT. This codes for CASSFPNRAGNTIYF.

This sequence joins TRBV2 and TRBJ2-1; 14 bases line up with TRBD2. V was pared by 6 bases and J by 3 bases, with 4 bases of the junction left unmatched. The CDR3 contains 16 residues. Germline lookup yields CDR1 SNHLY and CDR2 FYNNEI. CDR3: CASRVTSGRDYNEQFF. The CDR3 region has the DNA TGTGCCAGCAGGGTGACTAGCGGGAGGGACTACAATGAGCAGTTCTTC.

Comments on this clone: The sample holds other DNA sequences that translate to the same CDR3. The V gene is TRBV5-1, the J gene TRBJ1-6, with 7 bases that match TRBD1. Trimming removed 0 bases from V and 8 bases from J; junction bases left unmatched: 2. Germline V gene lookup returns CDR1 SGHRS and CDR2 YFSETQ. CDR3 size: 14 residues. CDR3 region: CASSLAGGYSPLHF. The CDR3 DNA reads as TGCGCCAGCAGCTTGGCAGGGGGTTATTCACCCCTCCACTTT.

This clone was picked up a small number of times. The rearrangement uses TRBV6-5 and TRBJ1-3; D not certain. V was cut by 7 bases and J by 0 bases, with 13 bases left in between. From germline, CDR1 is MNHEY and CDR2 SVGAGI. CDR3 length: 15 amino acids. The CDR3 protein is CASTEDRNSGNTIYF. CDR3 nucleotide sequence: TGTGCCAGCACGGAAGATCGGAACTCTGGAAACACCATATATTTT.